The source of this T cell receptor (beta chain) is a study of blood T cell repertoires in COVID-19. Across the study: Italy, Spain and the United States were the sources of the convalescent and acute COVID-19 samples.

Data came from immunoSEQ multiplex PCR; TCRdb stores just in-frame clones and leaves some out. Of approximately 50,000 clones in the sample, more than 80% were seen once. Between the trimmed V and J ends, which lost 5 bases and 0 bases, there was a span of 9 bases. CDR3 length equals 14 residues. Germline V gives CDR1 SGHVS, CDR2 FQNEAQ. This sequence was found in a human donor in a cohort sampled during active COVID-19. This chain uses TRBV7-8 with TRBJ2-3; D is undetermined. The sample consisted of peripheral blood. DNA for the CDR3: TGTGCCAGCAGCCCTGAGATCAGCACAGATACGCAGTATTTT. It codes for CASSPEISTDTQYF. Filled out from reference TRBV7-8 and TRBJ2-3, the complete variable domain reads GAGVSQSPRYKVAKRGQDVALRCDPISGHVSLFWYQQALGQGPEFLTYFQNEAQLDKSGLPSDRFFAERPEGSVSTLKIQRTQQEDSAVYLCASSPEISTDTQYFGPGTRLTVL.